Following are 26 T cell receptor beta chains from one sample sequenced in a study of OX40 agonist ivuxolimab in advanced cancers. Only in-frame clones appear in the TCRdb table, and some are missing; sequencing was by immunoSEQ multiplex PCR. The repertoire holds around 24,000 clones, with roughly 84% as singletons. Sequencing used CD4+ or CD8+ T cells sorted from blood, obtained in a trial of the OX40 agonist ivuxolimab. Every receptor here comes from an adult with an advanced solid tumor such as melanoma, head and neck, liver or kidney cancer.

This rearrangement joins TRBV4-2 to TRBJ2-5, with TRBD1 matching over 11 bases. Germline assignment: CDR1 LGHNA and CDR2 YNFKEQ. This CDR3 has 17 amino acids. V was clipped by 3 bases and J by 4 bases; unmatched bases: 10. CDR3 DNA sequence: TGTGCCAGCAGCCAGATATCGGGACAGGGGGTATCAGAGACCCAGTACTTC. This sequence encodes CASSQISGQGVSETQYF.

As regards this clone: One junction end does not reproduce the germline sequence, and a read error may be involved. The chain recombines TRBV11-2 with TRBJ2-1, with 7 positions matching TRBD1. The CDR3 consists of 15 residues. In germline, CDR1 is SGHAT, CDR2 FQNNGV. For the CDR3, the DNA is TGCGCCAGCAGCCACAGCGTCCAGGGGGTCTATGAGCAGTTCTTC. This sequence encodes CASSHSVQGVYEQFF.

The J gene is TRBJ2-1, the V gene TRBV11-3, with TRBD2 identical over 14 bases. CDR1 is SGHNT and CDR2 is YENEEA in the germline V gene. The CDR3 runs 18 residues. J gave up 5 bases and V 1 base, and 7 bases lay outside the gene matches. This CDR3 reads CASSLGAGLAGDDNEQFF. As DNA, the CDR3 is TGTGCCAGCAGCTTAGGGGCGGGACTAGCGGGAGATGACAATGAGCAGTTCTTC.

CDR3 sequence reads: CASGGQVRADTQYF. CDR3 in DNA: TGTGCCAGCGGGGGACAGGTACGGGCAGATACGCAGTATTTT. The rearrangement joins TRBV7-2 to TRBJ2-3; 8 nucleotides match TRBD1. Germline lookup yields CDR1 SGHTA and CDR2 FQGNSA. The CDR3 is 14 residues long. V trimming: 8 bases; J trimming: 4 bases; junction bases outside the gene matches: 8.

This sequence joins TRBV21-1 and TRBJ1-3. TRBV21-1 counts as a pseudogene. The CDR3 has 16 amino acids. DNA of the CDR3: TGTGCCAGCAGCAAGCCCAAGGGGGAGGTCGGCAACACCATATATTTT. It translates to CASSKPKGEVGNTIYF.

The J gene is TRBJ1-1, the V gene TRBV7-8, with no clear D. The CDR3 sequence is 15 residues long. Germline CDR1 is SGHVS and CDR2 is FQNEAQ. Between the trimmed V and J ends, which lost 1 base and 1 base, there was a span of 10 bases. CDR3 region: CASSLGVLGNTEAFF. CDR3 sequence (DNA): TGTGCCAGCAGCTTAGGGGTCTTAGGGAACACTGAAGCTTTCTTT.

The rearrangement joins TRBV12-5 to TRBJ1-3; D gene uncertain. Trimming cost V 3 bases and J 4 bases, with 10 bases left between them. CDR3 size: 14 residues. Per germline, CDR1 LGHNT and CDR2 FRNRAP. Written as DNA, the CDR3 is TGTGCTAGTGGTTTAATAAGTCGGGGAAACACCATATATTTT. Amino acid sequence: CASGLISRGNTIYF.

The chain uses TRBV5-6 and TRBJ1-5, with 7 bases aligning to TRBD1. Germline assignment: CDR1 SGHDT and CDR2 YYEEEE. The CDR3 has 16 amino acids. V was clipped by 3 bases and J by 2 bases; unmatched bases: 8. In nucleotides, the CDR3 is TGTGCCAGCAGCTCCCGGACAGGTCGGCGCAATCAGCCCCAGCATTTT. It translates to CASSSRTGRRNQPQHF.

The J gene is TRBJ2-2, the V gene TRBV5-4; D perhaps matches TRBD1 (5 bases). The length of the CDR3 is 15 residues. Germline values: CDR1 SGHNT, CDR2 YYREEE (reference sequence). Deletions cut 4 bases from V and 2 bases from J, with 12 bases between. CDR3: CASSEGTGNTGELFF. The CDR3 region has the DNA TGTGCCAGCAGCGAAGGTACAGGTAACACCGGGGAGCTGTTTTTT.

The chain uses TRBV6-5 and TRBJ2-5; 11 bases map to TRBD1. V lost 5 bases and J lost 10; bases outside the gene matches: 9. The CDR3 runs 14 residues. Germline CDR1 is MNHEY and CDR2 is SVGAGI. The CDR3 is CASSNPGQGGIQYF. CDR3 sequence (DNA): TGTGCCAGCAGTAACCCGGGACAGGGGGGAATCCAGTACTTC.

This clone came up a few times. The chain has TRBV5-1 and TRBJ1-4; TRBD1 might be the D (6 bases). CDR1 is SGHRS and CDR2 is YFSETQ in the germline V gene. V was pared by 1 base and J by 2 bases, with 12 bases between. The CDR3 sequence is 16 residues long. CDR3 residues: CASSLSPGDTNEKLFF. The DNA of the CDR3 is TGCGCCAGCAGCTTGTCTCCAGGGGACACTAATGAAAAACTGTTTTTT.

The chain links TRBV19 to TRBJ1-5; D remains ambiguous. Per germline, CDR1 LNHDA and CDR2 SQIVND (reference sequence). Deletions cut 0 bases from V and 6 bases from J, with 6 bases between. The length of the CDR3 is 13 residues. The CDR3 bases are TGTGCCAGTAGTATAGATCAAGTTCAGCCCCAGCATTTT. This encodes CASSIDQVQPQHF.

The rearrangement links TRBV4-2 to TRBJ2-3, with 9 bases identical to TRBD2. CDR1 is LGHNA, CDR2 YNFKEQ, per germline. With V trimmed by 0 bases and J by 7 bases, 17 bases remained unmatched. The CDR3 is made up of 19 amino acids. The CDR3 loop reads CASSQDLLTTSGAHYTQYF. Written as DNA, the CDR3 is TGTGCCAGCAGCCAAGATCTCCTCACGACTAGCGGAGCGCACTATACGCAGTATTTT.

V gene TRBV18 combines with J gene TRBJ2-7; TRBD2 agrees at 8 bases. This CDR3 is built from 15 residues. Germline CDR1 is KGHSH and CDR2 is LQKENI. After removal of 3 bases from V and 2 bases from J, the junction contained 6 bases not matched to a gene. This CDR3 reads CASSPAGGETYEQYF. In nucleotides, the CDR3 is TGTGCCAGCTCACCCGCCGGGGGGGAAACCTACGAGCAGTACTTC.

This clone occurred a few times. The chain has TRBV9 and TRBJ1-2; 9 nucleotides line up with TRBD1. Germline-derived CDR1 and CDR2 are SGDLS and YYNGEE. This CDR3 has 11 residues. The V and J ends lost 4 bases and 13 bases, in that order; junction bases with no gene match: 5. The CDR3 region is CASSRRTGATF. In nucleotides, the CDR3 is TGTGCCAGCAGCAGAAGGACAGGGGCCACCTTC.

The rearrangement links TRBV7-6 to TRBJ1-6, with 9 bases fitting TRBD1. Germline values: CDR1 SGHVS, CDR2 FNYEAQ. The CDR3 spans 15 residues. Unmatched junction bases numbered 3, after V lost 4 bases and J lost 5 bases. CDR3 bases: TGTGCCAGCAGCTCCGGGACAGGGAATAATTCACCCCTCCACTTT. Translating gives CASSSGTGNNSPLHF.

The rearrangement links TRBV7-2 to TRBJ1-4; a possible D gene is TRBD1 (6 bases). Trimming shortened V by 5 bases and J by 8 bases, and 18 bases separated the two germline ends. The germline V gene encodes CDR1 SGHTA and CDR2 FQGNSA. The CDR3 contains 15 residues. For the CDR3, the DNA is TGTGCCAGCAGCCCCTGGGGGGCCGGTAAGGAAAAACTGTTTTTT. It codes for CASSPWGAGKEKLFF.

The chain has TRBV11-3 and TRBJ1-1; D gene ambiguous. The V gene lost 4 bases and the J gene lost 6 bases, with 12 bases spanning the gap. CDR1 is SGHNT and CDR2 is YENEEA in the germline V gene. The length of the CDR3 is 13 residues. The CDR3 region is CASSYGPSAEAFF. The CDR3 coding sequence is TGTGCCAGCAGCTACGGGCCAAGCGCTGAAGCTTTCTTT.

The V and J genes are TRBV7-3 and TRBJ2-3; D unresolved. Germline assignment: CDR1 SGHTA and CDR2 FQGTGA. The CDR3 has 18 residues. Trimming pared 0 bases from V and 0 bases from J, leaving 16 bases between. CDR3: CASSLTASGITSTDTQYF. The CDR3, as DNA: TGTGCCAGCAGCTTAACTGCTTCTGGGATTACTAGCACAGATACGCAGTATTTT.

The gene calls are TRBV10-1 and TRBJ2-1; D is perhaps TRBD1 or TRBD2 (5 bases each). Trimming removed 2 bases from V and 15 bases from J, with 17 bases in between. The CDR3 has 13 amino acids. Germline CDR1 and CDR2: WNHNN and SYGVQD (reference sequence). As DNA, the CDR3 is TGCGCCAGCAGTGAGCCGGGACGAAATATACGGTTCTTC. It encodes CASSEPGRNIRFF.

CDR3 in amino acids: CASSPPGYEQYF. The CDR3 DNA reads TGTGCCAGCTCACCACCAGGATACGAGCAGTACTTC. The J gene is TRBJ2-7, the V gene TRBV18; D remains unclear. V lost 0 bases to trimming and J lost 4 bases, with 4 bases between them. Germline loops: CDR1 KGHSH, CDR2 LQKENI. This CDR3 contains 12 residues.

This chain links TRBV6-1 with TRBJ2-5; 12 bases match TRBD2. Germline V lookup: CDR1 MNHNS, CDR2 SASEGT. The CDR3 length is 17 residues. V lost 1 base and J lost 5; bases outside the gene matches: 8. The chain's CDR3 is CASSEERLAGAGETQYF. The CDR3 DNA is TGTGCCAGCAGTGAAGAGCGACTAGCGGGAGCCGGGGAGACCCAGTACTTC.

This clone turned up a few times. This chain joins TRBV7-6 and TRBJ2-3; D is undetermined. Trimming took off 2 bases at V and 1 base at J, with 7 bases between the two ends. This CDR3 region has 14 residues. Germline V lookup: CDR1 SGHVS, CDR2 FNYEAQ. The CDR3: CASSLSPGTDTQYF. DNA for the CDR3: TGTGCCAGCAGCTTAAGCCCAGGCACAGATACGCAGTATTTT.

This clone has only a few counts. The J gene is TRBJ1-1, the V gene TRBV6-5, with 7 bases matching TRBD1. Trimming cost V 5 bases and J 1 base; bases outside gene matches: 7. Germline V gene data show CDR1 as MNHEY and CDR2 as SVGAGI. The CDR3 has 15 residues. The CDR3 region has the DNA TGTGCCAGCAGTCTCTACTCAGGGGGGAACACTGAAGCTTTCTTT. It specifies CASSLYSGGNTEAFF.

The DNA for the CDR3 is TGTGCCAGCTCACCTGACACCGGGTCCAGGGAGACCCAGTACTTC. Translating gives CASSPDTGSRETQYF. The chain recombines TRBV18 with TRBJ2-5; D gene unclear. Trimming shortened V by 3 bases and J by 5 bases, and 16 bases separated the two germline ends. In germline, CDR1 is KGHSH, CDR2 LQKENI. This CDR3 has 15 residues.

In its sample, this clone was seen a few times. This rearrangement joins TRBV29-1 to TRBJ1-1; tentative D call: TRBD1 (6 bases). V shed 6 bases and J shed 1 base, with 12 bases lying between them. CDR3 length: 13 residues. Germline CDR1 and CDR2: SQVTM and ANQGSEA. DNA of the CDR3: TGCAGCGTCCAAGACAGGAAGAACACTGAAGCTTTCTTT. It is translated as CSVQDRKNTEAFF.